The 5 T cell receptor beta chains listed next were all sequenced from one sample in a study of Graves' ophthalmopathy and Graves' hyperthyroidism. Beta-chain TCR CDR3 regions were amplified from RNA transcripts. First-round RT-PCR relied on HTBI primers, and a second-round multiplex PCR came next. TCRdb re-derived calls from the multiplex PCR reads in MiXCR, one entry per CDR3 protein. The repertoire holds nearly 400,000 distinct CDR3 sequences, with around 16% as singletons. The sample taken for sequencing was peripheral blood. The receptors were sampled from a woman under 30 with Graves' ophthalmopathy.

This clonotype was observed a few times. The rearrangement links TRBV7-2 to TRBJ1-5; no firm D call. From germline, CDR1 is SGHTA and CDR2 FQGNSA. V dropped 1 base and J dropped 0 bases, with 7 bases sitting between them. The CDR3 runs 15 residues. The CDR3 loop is CASSLGSSSNQPQHF. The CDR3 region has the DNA TGTGCCAGCAGCTTAGGTAGCTCTAGCAATCAGCCCCAGCATTTT.

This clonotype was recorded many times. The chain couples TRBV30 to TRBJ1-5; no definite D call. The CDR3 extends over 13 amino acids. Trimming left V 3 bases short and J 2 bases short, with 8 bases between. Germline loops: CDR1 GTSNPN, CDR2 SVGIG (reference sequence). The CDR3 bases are TGTGCCTGGAGGGCGTCGGGCAATCAGCCCCAGCATTTT. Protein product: CAWRASGNQPQHF.

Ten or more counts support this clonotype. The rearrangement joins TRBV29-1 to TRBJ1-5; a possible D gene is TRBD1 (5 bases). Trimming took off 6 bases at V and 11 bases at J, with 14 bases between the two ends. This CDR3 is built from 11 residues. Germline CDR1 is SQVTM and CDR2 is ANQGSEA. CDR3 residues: CSVDTGASQHF. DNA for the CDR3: TGCAGCGTAGACACAGGCGCGTCCCAGCATTTT.

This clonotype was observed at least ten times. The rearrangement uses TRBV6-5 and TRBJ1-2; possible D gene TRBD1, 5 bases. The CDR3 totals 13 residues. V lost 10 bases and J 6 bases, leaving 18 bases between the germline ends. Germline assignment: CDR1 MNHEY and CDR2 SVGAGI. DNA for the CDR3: TGTGCCATCCCCGGGGGGGAGTACGATGGCTACACCTTC. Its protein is CAIPGGEYDGYTF.

The CDR3 is CASSFDGTSGRLETQYF. CDR3 in DNA: TGTGCCAGCAGTTTCGACGGGACTAGCGGGAGGTTGGAGACCCAGTACTTC. The chain uses TRBV28 and TRBJ2-5, with 15 nucleotides matching TRBD2. There are 17 residues in the CDR3. J lost 5 bases, V lost 3 bases, and 7 bases had no gene match. Germline V gene data show CDR1 as MDHEN and CDR2 as SYDVKM.